This is a list of T cell receptor beta chains from one sample in a study of shared clonotypes between healthy human individuals. TCRdb keeps only in-frame clones here, not all; method: immunoSEQ multiplex PCR. Seen here are hundreds of thousands of clones, around 73% observed once, and the top ten hold roughly 2%. Sequenced sample: memory CD4+ T cells sorted from blood. Receptors were obtained from a woman aged 30 to 39 in good health. CDR3s include the opening cysteine and the closing phenylalanine or tryptophan. A D gene is named only where the DNA matches it firmly. Expanded clones are given a class, and other clones once, few, many or no size at all.

>-|TRBJ1-1|-|TRBV2
CASSKEAGTNTEAFF
TGTGCCAGCAGTAAGGAAGCAGGGACGAACACTGAAGCTTTCTTT
>TRBD2|TRBJ2-7|-|TRBV27
CASSRRPTSGTSYEQYF
TGTGCCAGCAGTCGCCGCCCGACTAGCGGGACGTCCTACGAGCAGTACTTC
>TRBD2|TRBJ2-2|-|TRBV4-1
CASSQRTSGRVNTGELFF
TGCGCCAGCAGCCAACGGACTAGCGGGAGGGTGAACACCGGGGAGCTGTTTTTT
>-|TRBJ2-2|once|TRBV11-2
CASSGLLFRGGELFF
TGTGCCAGCAGCGGCCTCCTTTTCAGGGGCGGGGAGCTGTTTTTT
>-|TRBJ2-2|-|TRBV19
CASSIDGALAGELFF
TGTGCCAGTAGTATAGATGGGGCCCTTGCTGGGGAGCTGTTTTTT
>-|TRBJ2-2|-|TRBV7-8
CASSPSGDPGELFF
TGTGCCAGCAGCCCAAGTGGCGACCCCGGGGAGCTGTTTTTT
>-|TRBJ2-5|once|TRBV2
CASSEGTTQYF
TGTGCCAGCAGTGAAGGCACTACGCAGTACTTC
>-|TRBJ1-5|-|TRBV2
CASSEENNQPQHF
TGTGCCAGCAGTGAAGAGAATAATCAGCCCCAGCATTTT
>-|TRBJ1-4|-|TRBV5-6
CASSRKGARGKLFF
TGTGCCAGCAGCCGTAAAGGGGCGCGGGGAAAACTGTTTTTT
>-|TRBJ1-2|-|TRBV21-1
CAPTRGYGYTF
TGTGCCCCCACCCGAGGGTATGGCTACACCTTC
>-|TRBJ1-2|-|TRBV2
CASSEPTVNYGYTF
TGTGCCAGCAGTGAACCAACAGTCAACTATGGCTACACCTTC
>TRBD2|TRBJ2-5|once|TRBV9
CASSVGRASGVQETQYF
TGTGCCAGCAGCGTAGGGAGGGCTAGCGGGGTCCAAGAGACCCAGTACTTC
>TRBD2|TRBJ2-1|-|TRBV19
CASTSGGYNEQFF
TGTGCCAGTACTAGCGGGGGGTACAATGAGCAGTTCTTC
>-|TRBJ2-7|many|TRBV5-4
CASSSVGASSYEQYF
TGTGCCAGCAGCTCAGTGGGGGCTAGCTCCTACGAGCAGTACTTC
>-|TRBJ1-1|once|TRBV6-6
CASSYSRGRGTEAFF
TGTGCCAGCAGTTACTCGAGGGGTAGGGGCACTGAAGCTTTCTTT
>-|TRBJ1-1|-|TRBV13
CASSLEPFTEAFF
TGTGCCAGCAGCTTAGAACCCTTCACTGAAGCTTTCTTT
>-|TRBJ2-3|-|TRBV15
CATSRYQLDAADTQYF
TGTGCCACCAGCAGATACCAACTCGATGCAGCCGATACGCAGTATTTT
>TRBD2|TRBJ2-7|-|TRBV6-1
CASMRSGSSEQYF
TGTGCCAGCATGCGTAGCGGGAGCTCCGAGCAGTACTTC
>TRBD1|TRBJ1-3|-|TRBV6-5
CASSYGTVAGNTIYF
TGTGCCAGCAGTTACGGGACAGTCGCCGGAAACACCATATATTTT
>-|TRBJ2-7|-|TRBV7-9
CASSLAIGRDRTYEQYF
TGTGCCAGCAGCTTAGCAATTGGACGAGACAGAACCTACGAGCAGTACTTC
>-|TRBJ2-5|-|TRBV2
CASAGTSLLWYF
TGTGCCAGCGCCGGGACATCCCTCCTTTGGTACTTC
>TRBD1|TRBJ2-7|-|TRBV27
CASSQGTGYEQYF
TGTGCCAGCAGTCAAGGGACAGGGTACGAGCAGTACTTC
>-|TRBJ2-3|-|TRBV29-1
CSVAGDTQYF
TGCAGCGTGGCGGGAGATACGCAGTATTTT
>-|TRBJ2-2|-|TRBV7-9
CASSPRLVANTGELFF
TGTGCCAGCAGCCCAAGACTAGTAGCGAACACCGGGGAGCTGTTTTTT
>TRBD2|TRBJ2-5|-|TRBV28
CASSLPAGTGQETQYF
TGTGCCAGCAGTTTACCAGCGGGGACGGGACAAGAGACCCAGTACTTC
>TRBD1|TRBJ2-6|-|TRBV6-6
CASSGRDRAGANVLTF
TGTGCCAGCAGTGGGAGGGACAGGGCTGGGGCCAACGTCCTGACTTTC
>-|TRBJ1-5|once|TRBV14
CASSLPFPQGNQPQHF
TGTGCCAGCAGCCTCCCATTTCCACAGGGCAATCAGCCCCAGCATTTT
>-|TRBJ2-7|-|TRBV9
CASSATGNEQYF
TGTGCCAGCAGCGCCACAGGAAACGAGCAGTACTTC
>TRBD2|TRBJ2-7|-|TRBV11-2
CASSLLAGGFYEQYF
TGTGCCAGCAGCTTACTGGCGGGAGGTTTTTACGAGCAGTACTTC
>-|TRBJ1-1|-|TRBV29-1
CSVAHTEAFF
TGCAGCGTTGCCCACACTGAAGCTTTCTTT
>TRBD2|TRBJ2-1|many|TRBV30
CAWSPPSGRGDEQFF
TGTGCCTGGAGTCCACCTAGCGGGAGAGGCGATGAGCAGTTCTTC
>-|TRBJ1-5|-|TRBV28
CATGAYSNQPQHF
TGTGCCACAGGGGCGTATAGCAATCAGCCCCAGCATTTT
>TRBD2|TRBJ2-1|-|TRBV4-1
CASSQQRGYNEQFF
TGCGCCAGCAGCCAACAGCGGGGTTACAATGAGCAGTTCTTC
>-|TRBJ1-4|few|TRBV28
CASSLAGYEKLFF
TGTGCCAGCAGTTTAGCAGGGTACGAAAAACTGTTTTTT
>TRBD1|TRBJ2-5|-|TRBV25-1
CASSDSVGQGGEETQYF
TGTGCCAGCAGTGACTCTGTAGGACAGGGGGGGGAAGAGACCCAGTACTTC
>TRBD1|TRBJ2-7|-|TRBV6-6
CASSYGTGGREQYF
TGTGCCAGCAGTTACGGGACAGGGGGGAGGGAGCAGTACTTC
>-|TRBJ1-4|-|TRBV2
CASCGRVANEKLFF
TGTGCCAGCTGCGGAAGGGTTGCTAATGAAAAACTGTTTTTT
>TRBD1|TRBJ1-3|few|TRBV13
CASSLNRGISGNTIYF
TGTGCCAGCAGCTTAAACAGGGGGATTTCTGGAAACACCATATATTTT
>-|TRBJ1-1|-|TRBV19
CASSIWGFGTEAFF
TGTGCCAGTAGTATTTGGGGATTTGGCACTGAAGCTTTCTTT
>-|TRBJ2-1|-|TRBV6-5
CASSPVQYNEQFF
TGTGCCAGCAGTCCCGTTCAGTACAATGAGCAGTTCTTC
>TRBD2|TRBJ2-1|many|TRBV7-9
CASSFPGLAGSIEQFF
TGTGCCAGCAGCTTCCCAGGACTAGCGGGGTCTATTGAGCAGTTCTTC
>TRBD2|TRBJ2-7|-|TRBV2
CASSAWGGRINSYEQYF
TGTGCCAGCAGTGCCTGGGGCGGGAGAATTAACTCCTACGAGCAGTACTTC
>-|TRBJ1-2|-|TRBV7-8
CASSPSTLGGYTF
TGTGCCAGCAGCCCATCGACCTTGGGTGGCTACACCTTC